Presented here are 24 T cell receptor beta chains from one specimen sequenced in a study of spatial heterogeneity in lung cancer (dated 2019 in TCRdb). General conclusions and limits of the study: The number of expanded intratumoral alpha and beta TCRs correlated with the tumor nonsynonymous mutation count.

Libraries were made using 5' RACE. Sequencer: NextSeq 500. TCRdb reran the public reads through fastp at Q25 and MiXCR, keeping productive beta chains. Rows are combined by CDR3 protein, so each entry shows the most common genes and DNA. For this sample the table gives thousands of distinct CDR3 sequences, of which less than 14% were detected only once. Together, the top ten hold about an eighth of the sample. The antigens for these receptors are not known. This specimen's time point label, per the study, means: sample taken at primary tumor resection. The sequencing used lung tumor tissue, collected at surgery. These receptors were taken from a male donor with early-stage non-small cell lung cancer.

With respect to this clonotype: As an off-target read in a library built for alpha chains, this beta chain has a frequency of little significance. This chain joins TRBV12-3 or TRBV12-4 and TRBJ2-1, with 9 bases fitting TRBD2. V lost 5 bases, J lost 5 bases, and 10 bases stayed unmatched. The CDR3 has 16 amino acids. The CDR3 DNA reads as TGTGCCAGCAGTATTCCAACCGGGACTAGCCACAATGAGCAGTTCTTC. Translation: CASSIPTGTSHNEQFF.

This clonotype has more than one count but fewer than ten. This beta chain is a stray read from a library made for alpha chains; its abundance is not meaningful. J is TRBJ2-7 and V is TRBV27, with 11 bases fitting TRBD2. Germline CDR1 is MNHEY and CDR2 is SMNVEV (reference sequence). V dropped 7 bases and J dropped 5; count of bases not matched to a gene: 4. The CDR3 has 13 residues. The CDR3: CASKTSGTHEQYF. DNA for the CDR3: TGTGCCAGCAAGACTAGCGGGACCCACGAGCAGTACTTC.

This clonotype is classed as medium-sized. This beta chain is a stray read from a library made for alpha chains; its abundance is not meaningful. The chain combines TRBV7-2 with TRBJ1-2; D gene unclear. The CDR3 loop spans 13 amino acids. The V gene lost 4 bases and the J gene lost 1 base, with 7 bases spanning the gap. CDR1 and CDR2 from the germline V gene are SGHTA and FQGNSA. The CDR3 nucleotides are TGTGCCAGCAGCTCCCAGGTTAACTATGGCTACACCTTC. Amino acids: CASSSQVNYGYTF.

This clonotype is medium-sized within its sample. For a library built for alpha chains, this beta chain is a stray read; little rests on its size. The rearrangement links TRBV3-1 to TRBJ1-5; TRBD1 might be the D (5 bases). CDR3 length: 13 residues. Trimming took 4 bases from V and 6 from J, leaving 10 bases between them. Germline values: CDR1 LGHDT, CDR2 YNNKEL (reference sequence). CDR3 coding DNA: TGTGCCAGCAGCCCAGGGCTGGGTCAGCCCCAGCATTTT. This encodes CASSPGLGQPQHF.

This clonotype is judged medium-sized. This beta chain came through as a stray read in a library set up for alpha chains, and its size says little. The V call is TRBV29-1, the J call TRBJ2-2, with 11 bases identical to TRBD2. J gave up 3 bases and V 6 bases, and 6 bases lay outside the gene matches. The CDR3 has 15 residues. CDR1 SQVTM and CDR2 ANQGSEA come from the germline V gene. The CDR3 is CSVNPSGGYTGELFF. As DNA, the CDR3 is TGCAGCGTGAACCCTAGCGGGGGGTACACCGGGGAGCTGTTTTTT.

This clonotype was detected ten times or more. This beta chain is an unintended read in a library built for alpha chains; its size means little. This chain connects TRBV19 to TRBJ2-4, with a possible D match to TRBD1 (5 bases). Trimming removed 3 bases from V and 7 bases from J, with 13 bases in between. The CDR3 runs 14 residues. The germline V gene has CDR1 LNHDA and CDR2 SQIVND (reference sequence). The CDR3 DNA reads TGTGCCAGTAGTATCACGGACATAAGGAACATTCAGTACTTC. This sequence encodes CASSITDIRNIQYF.

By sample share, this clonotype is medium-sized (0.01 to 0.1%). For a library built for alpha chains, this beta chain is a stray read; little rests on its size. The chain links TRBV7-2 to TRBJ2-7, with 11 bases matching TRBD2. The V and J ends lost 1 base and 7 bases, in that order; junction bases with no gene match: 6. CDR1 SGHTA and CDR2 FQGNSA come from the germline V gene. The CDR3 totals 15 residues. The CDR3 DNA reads TGTGCCAGCAGCTTAGGGGCTAGCGGGAGGCTTGAGCAGTACTTC. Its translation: CASSLGASGRLEQYF. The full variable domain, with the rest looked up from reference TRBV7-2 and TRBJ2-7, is GAGVSQSPSNKVTEKGKDVELRCDPISGHTALYWYRQSLGQGLEFLIYFQGNSAPDKSGLPSDRFSAERTGGSVSTLTIQRTQQEDSAVYLCASSLGASGRLEQYFGPGTRLTVT.

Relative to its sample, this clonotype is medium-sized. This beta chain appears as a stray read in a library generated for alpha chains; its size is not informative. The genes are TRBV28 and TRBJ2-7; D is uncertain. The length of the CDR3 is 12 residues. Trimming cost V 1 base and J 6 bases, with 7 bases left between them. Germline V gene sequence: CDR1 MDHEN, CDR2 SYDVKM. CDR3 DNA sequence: TGTGCCAGCAGTTTATCCCATGGCGAGCAGTACTTC. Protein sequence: CASSLSHGEQYF.

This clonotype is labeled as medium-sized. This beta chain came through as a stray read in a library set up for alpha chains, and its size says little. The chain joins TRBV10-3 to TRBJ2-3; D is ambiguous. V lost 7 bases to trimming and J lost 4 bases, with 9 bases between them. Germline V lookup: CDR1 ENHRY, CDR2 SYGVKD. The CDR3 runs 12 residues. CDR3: CAIMTQSDTQYF. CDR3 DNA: TGTGCCATCATGACACAATCAGATACGCAGTATTTT.

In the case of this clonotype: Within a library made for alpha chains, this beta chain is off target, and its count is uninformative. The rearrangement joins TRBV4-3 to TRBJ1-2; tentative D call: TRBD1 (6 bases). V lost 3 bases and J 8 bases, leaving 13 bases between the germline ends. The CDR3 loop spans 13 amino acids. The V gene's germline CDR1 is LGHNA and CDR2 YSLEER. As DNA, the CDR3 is TGCGCCAGCAGCCACAGGGGAAAAGGCGGCTACACCTTC. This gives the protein CASSHRGKGGYTF.

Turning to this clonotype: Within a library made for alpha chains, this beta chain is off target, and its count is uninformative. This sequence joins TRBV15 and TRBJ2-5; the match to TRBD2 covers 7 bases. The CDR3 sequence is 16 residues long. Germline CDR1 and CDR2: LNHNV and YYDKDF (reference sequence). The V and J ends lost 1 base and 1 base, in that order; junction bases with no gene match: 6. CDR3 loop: CATSRAPTSVQETQYF. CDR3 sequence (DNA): TGTGCCACCAGCAGAGCCCCTACTAGCGTCCAAGAGACCCAGTACTTC. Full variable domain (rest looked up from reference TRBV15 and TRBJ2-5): DAMVIQNPRYQVTQFGKPVTLSCSQTLNHNVMYWYQQKSSQAPKLLFHYYDKDFNNEADTPDNFQSRRPNTSFCFLDIRSPGLGDTAMYLCATSRAPTSVQETQYFGPGTRLLVL.

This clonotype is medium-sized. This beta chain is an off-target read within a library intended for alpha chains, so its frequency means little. This CDR3 is CASSRHRGDRGAWNTGELFF. DNA for the CDR3: TGTGCCAGCAGCCGACACCGGGGGGACAGGGGCGCATGGAACACCGGGGAGCTGTTTTTT. J is TRBJ2-2 and V is TRBV14; 10 bases match TRBD1. J lost 1 base, V lost 4 bases, and 15 bases had no gene match. The length of the CDR3 is 20 residues. Germline CDR1 and CDR2: SGHDN and FVKESK.

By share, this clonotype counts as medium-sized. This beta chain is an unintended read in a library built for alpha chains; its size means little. The CDR3 protein is CSARSEDSLNEKLFF. DNA of the CDR3: TGCAGTGCTAGAAGTGAGGACAGCCTTAATGAAAAACTGTTTTTT. The genes are TRBV20-1 and TRBJ1-4; TRBD1 is a possible D gene (6 bases). Germline V gives CDR1 DFQATT, CDR2 SNEGSKA (reference sequence). The CDR3 length is 15 residues. With 2 bases removed from V and 4 bases from J, the gap between germline ends came to 14 bases.

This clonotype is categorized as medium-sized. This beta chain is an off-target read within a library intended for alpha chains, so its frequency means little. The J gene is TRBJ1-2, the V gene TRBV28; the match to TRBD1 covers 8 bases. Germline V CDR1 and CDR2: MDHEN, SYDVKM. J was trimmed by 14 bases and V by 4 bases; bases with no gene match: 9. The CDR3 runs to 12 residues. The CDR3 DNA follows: TGTGCCAGCAGTTCCCTAGAACGACAGGGGACCTTC. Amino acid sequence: CASSSLERQGTF.

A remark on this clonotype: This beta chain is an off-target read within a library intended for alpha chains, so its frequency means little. The CDR3 protein is CSAQGLAGGPQLYNEQFF. The CDR3 DNA follows: TGCAGTGCTCAAGGACTAGCGGGAGGGCCCCAACTCTACAATGAGCAGTTCTTC. This sequence joins TRBV20-1 and TRBJ2-1; 15 bases fit TRBD2. CDR1 DFQATT and CDR2 SNEGSKA come from the germline V gene (reference sequence). This CDR3 is built from 18 residues. With 5 bases clipped from V and 3 bases from J, the junction kept 11 bases outside the gene matches.

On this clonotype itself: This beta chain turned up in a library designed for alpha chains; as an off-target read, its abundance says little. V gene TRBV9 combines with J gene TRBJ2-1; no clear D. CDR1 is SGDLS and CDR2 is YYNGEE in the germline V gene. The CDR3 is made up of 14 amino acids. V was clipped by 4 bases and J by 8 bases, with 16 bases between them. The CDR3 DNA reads TGTGCCAGCAGCCTTCGGCCCGACGAGGATGAGCAGTTCTTC. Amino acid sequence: CASSLRPDEDEQFF.

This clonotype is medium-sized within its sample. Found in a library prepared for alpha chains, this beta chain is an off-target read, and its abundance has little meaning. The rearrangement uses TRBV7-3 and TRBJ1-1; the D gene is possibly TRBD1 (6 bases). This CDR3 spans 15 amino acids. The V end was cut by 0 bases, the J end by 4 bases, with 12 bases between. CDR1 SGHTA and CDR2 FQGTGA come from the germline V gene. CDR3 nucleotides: TGTGCCAGCAGCTTAACAGGGGGGCCGGTCACTGAAGCTTTCTTT. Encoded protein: CASSLTGGPVTEAFF.

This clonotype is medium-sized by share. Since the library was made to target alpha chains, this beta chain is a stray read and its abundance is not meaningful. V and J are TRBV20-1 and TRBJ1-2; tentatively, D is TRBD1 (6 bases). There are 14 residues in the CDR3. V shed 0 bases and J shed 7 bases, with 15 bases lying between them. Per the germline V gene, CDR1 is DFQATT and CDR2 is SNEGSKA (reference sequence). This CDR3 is CSARDGPRGGGYTF. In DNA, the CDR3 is TGCAGTGCTAGAGATGGACCCAGGGGCGGTGGCTACACCTTC.

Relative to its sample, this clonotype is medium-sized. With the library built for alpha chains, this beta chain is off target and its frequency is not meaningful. CDR3 bases: TGTGCCAGCAGGACTAGCGGGGCCGGGGAGCTGTTTTTT. As protein: CASRTSGAGELFF. This sequence joins TRBV5-4 and TRBJ2-2; TRBD2 matches 11 bases. Per the germline V gene, CDR1 is SGHNT and CDR2 is YYREEE (reference sequence). This CDR3 region has 13 residues. J gave up 6 bases and V 5 bases, and 0 bases lay outside the gene matches.

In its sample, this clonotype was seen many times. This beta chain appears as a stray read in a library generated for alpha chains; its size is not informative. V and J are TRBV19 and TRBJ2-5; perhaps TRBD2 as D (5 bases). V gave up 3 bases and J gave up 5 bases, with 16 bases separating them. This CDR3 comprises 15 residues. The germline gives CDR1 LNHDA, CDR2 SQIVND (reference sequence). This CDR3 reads CASSMSLTRGETQYF. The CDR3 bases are TGTGCCAGTAGTATGTCCTTGACACGCGGGGAGACCCAGTACTTC.

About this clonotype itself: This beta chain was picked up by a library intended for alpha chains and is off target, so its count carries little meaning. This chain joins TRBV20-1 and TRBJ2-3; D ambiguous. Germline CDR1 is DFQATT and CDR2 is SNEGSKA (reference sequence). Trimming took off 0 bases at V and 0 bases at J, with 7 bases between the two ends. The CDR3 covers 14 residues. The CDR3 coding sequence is TGCAGTGCTAGAGATCGACTGAGCACAGATACGCAGTATTTT. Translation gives CSARDRLSTDTQYF.

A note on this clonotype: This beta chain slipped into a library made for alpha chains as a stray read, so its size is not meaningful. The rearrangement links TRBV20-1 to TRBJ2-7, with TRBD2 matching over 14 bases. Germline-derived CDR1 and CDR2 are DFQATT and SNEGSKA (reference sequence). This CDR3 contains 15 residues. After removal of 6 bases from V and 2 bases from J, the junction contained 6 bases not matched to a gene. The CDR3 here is CSALTSGRVTYEQYF. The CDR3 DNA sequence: TGCAGTGCCTTGACTAGCGGGAGGGTAACCTACGAGCAGTACTTC.

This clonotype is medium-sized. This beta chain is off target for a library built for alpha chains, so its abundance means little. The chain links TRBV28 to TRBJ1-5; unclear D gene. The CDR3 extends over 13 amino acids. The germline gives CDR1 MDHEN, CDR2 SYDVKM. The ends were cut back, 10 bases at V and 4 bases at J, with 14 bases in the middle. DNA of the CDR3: TGTGCCACGACGCGGACGCAAAATCAGCCCCAGCATTTT. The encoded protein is CATTRTQNQPQHF.

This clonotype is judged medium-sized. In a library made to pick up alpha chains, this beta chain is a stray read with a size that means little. Written as DNA, the CDR3 is TGCAGTGCTAGATTCCTAGCGGGAGTTTACGAGCAGTACTTC. It specifies CSARFLAGVYEQYF. This chain uses TRBV20-1 with TRBJ2-7; 10 bases are a match to TRBD2. V trimming: 2 bases; J trimming: 4 bases; junction bases outside the gene matches: 5. The CDR3 totals 14 residues. Germline V gene lookup returns CDR1 DFQATT and CDR2 SNEGSKA (reference sequence).